The 4 T cell receptor beta chains reported below all come from one sample, sequenced in a study of blood T cell repertoires in COVID-19. Method: immunoSEQ multiplex PCR; TCRdb's copy keeps in-frame clones and lacks some. Among about 120,000 clones listed, roughly nine tenths were seen once. Material for sequencing was peripheral blood. These receptors all stem from a man between 50 and 59 years old with active COVID-19.

The gene calls are TRBV30 and TRBJ2-1; D might be TRBD1 (5 bases). Germline V gene data show CDR1 as GTSNPN and CDR2 as SVGIG (reference sequence). V was pared by 0 bases and J by 3 bases, with 6 bases between. CDR3 length: 13 amino acids. The CDR3 sequence: CAWSVRGYNEQFF. The CDR3 DNA reads as TGTGCCTGGAGTGTAAGGGGCTACAATGAGCAGTTCTTC.

The rearrangement links TRBV5-5 to TRBJ1-5; a possible D gene is TRBD1 (5 bases). This CDR3 contains 14 residues. Between the trimmed V and J ends, which lost 0 bases and 1 base, there was a span of 5 bases. Germline V CDR1 and CDR2: SGHKS, YYEKEE (reference sequence). Written as DNA, the CDR3 is TGTGCCAGCAGCTTGGAGGGGAGCAATCAGCCCCAGCATTTT. Translation gives CASSLEGSNQPQHF.

V usage is TRBV7-9 and J usage is TRBJ2-1, with 8 bases aligning to TRBD2. V was pared by 3 bases and J by 4 bases, with 8 bases of the junction left unmatched. The germline V gene encodes CDR1 SEHNR and CDR2 FQNEAQ (reference sequence). The CDR3 is 16 amino acids. Here the CDR3 DNA reads TGTGCCAGCAGCTTCAACGCGGGAGGCCCTTACAATGAGCAGTTCTTC. Translating it yields CASSFNAGGPYNEQFF.

The chain carries TRBV6-1 and TRBJ1-5; no clear D. CDR1 is MNHNS, CDR2 SASEGT, per germline. The ends were cut back, 2 bases at V and 11 bases at J, with 7 bases in the middle. The length of the CDR3 is 11 residues. The CDR3 DNA is TGTGCCAGCAGTGAACTGCAGGCCCAGCATTTT. Protein product: CASSELQAQHF.